Below are 23 T cell receptor beta chains sequenced from a single sample in a study of cytomegalovirus exposure and HLA in healthy donors (TCRdb year 2017). Library preparation employed the immunoSEQ multiplex PCR assay. A mixture of 60 forward primers for TCR Vbeta segments and 13 reverse primers for TCR Jbeta segments was used in the multiplex PCR. The table comes from immuneACCESS by way of TCRdb, which keeps in-frame sequences with V and J called. Part of the clones is missing from these tables; in studies checked, under half for an unresolved V gene and the rest for unknown reasons. The sample profile shows under 200,000 clones; around four fifths of them were found once. Together, the top ten hold about 11% of the sample. The source material was PBMCs. Source of these receptors: a man aged 50 to 59 in good health and CMV-seropositive.

The chain uses TRBV7-6 and TRBJ1-6, with 10 positions matching TRBD1. Germline V CDR1 and CDR2: SGHVS, FNYEAQ. The V gene end was trimmed by 5 bases and the J gene end by 7 bases; junction bases not matched to a gene: 5. The CDR3 loop spans 15 amino acids. CDR3 residues: CASSPRQGANSPLHF. The CDR3 bases are TGTGCCAGCAGCCCTAGACAGGGGGCGAATTCACCCCTCCACTTT. Variable domain in full (rest from reference TRBV7-6 and TRBJ1-6): GAGVSQSPRYKVTKRGQDVALRCDPISGHVSLYWYRQALGQGPEFLTYFNYEAQQDKSGLPNDRFSAERPEGSISTLTIQRTEQRDSAMYRCASSPRQGANSPLHFGNGTRLTVT.

The V gene is TRBV11-3, the J gene TRBJ2-1; 7 bases are a match to TRBD1. Losses at the gene ends were 5 bases for V and 0 bases for J; bases not matched to a gene: 4. The CDR3 length is 15 residues. Germline V gives CDR1 SGHNT, CDR2 YENEEA. In DNA, the CDR3 is TGTGCCAGCAGCCAGGACAGGAGCTCCTACAATGAGCAGTTCTTC. Translated: CASSQDRSSYNEQFF.

The chain has TRBV6-5 and TRBJ1-2; 7 nucleotides align to TRBD1. The CDR3 totals 12 residues. V trimming: 4 bases; J trimming: 5 bases; junction bases outside the gene matches: 1. Germline assignment: CDR1 MNHEY and CDR2 SVGAGI. CDR3 coding DNA: TGTGCCAGCAGTTCAGGGGGGTATGGCTACACCTTC. It is translated as CASSSGGYGYTF.

CDR3 region: CASSYQGWQPQHF. Here the CDR3 DNA reads TGTGCCAGCAGCTACCAGGGATGGCAGCCCCAGCATTTT. The chain links TRBV7-2 to TRBJ1-5; D is possibly TRBD1 (5 bases). The V end was cut by 4 bases, the J end by 7 bases, with 11 bases between. The CDR3 length is 13 residues. Germline CDR1 is SGHTA and CDR2 is FQGNSA.

The table lists this clone with a few counts. The rearrangement uses TRBV28 and TRBJ2-3; D is possibly TRBD2 (6 bases). Trimming shortened V by 7 bases and J by 0 bases, and 20 bases separated the two germline ends. CDR1 and CDR2 from the germline V gene are MDHEN and SYDVKM. This CDR3 comprises 17 residues. CDR3: CASISGGASFSTDTQYF. CDR3 sequence (DNA): TGTGCCAGCATCTCCGGGGGTGCGAGTTTTAGCACAGATACGCAGTATTTT.

The gene calls are TRBV7-2 and TRBJ1-2; D not resolved. V lost 5 bases to trimming and J lost 5 bases, with 12 bases between them. Germline V CDR1 and CDR2: SGHTA, FQGNSA. The CDR3 is 13 amino acids. CDR3 sequence (DNA): TGTGCCAGCAGCCGGGAGTTCACTTATGGCTACACCTTC. Amino acid sequence: CASSREFTYGYTF.

The V call is TRBV7-8, the J call TRBJ2-5; TRBD2 agrees at 13 bases. Trimming removed 5 bases from V and 5 bases from J; junction bases left unmatched: 5. The CDR3 loop spans 15 amino acids. Germline CDR1 and CDR2: SGHVS and FQNEAQ. The CDR3 DNA sequence: TGTGCCAGCAGCCCCGGACTAGCGGGGGTGGAGACCCAGTACTTC. As protein: CASSPGLAGVETQYF. The complete variable domain, with remaining parts taken from reference TRBV7-8 and TRBJ2-5, reads GAGVSQSPRYKVAKRGQDVALRCDPISGHVSLFWYQQALGQGPEFLTYFQNEAQLDKSGLPSDRFFAERPEGSVSTLKIQRTQQEDSAVYLCASSPGLAGVETQYFGPGTRLLVL.

This sequence joins TRBV5-4 and TRBJ2-7; the D gene is possibly TRBD1 (6 bases). The CDR3 extends over 13 amino acids. CDR1 and CDR2 (germline): SGHNT, YYREEE (reference sequence). V lost 6 bases, J lost 4 bases, and 14 bases lay in between. The CDR3: CASTQQGRYEQYF. CDR3 sequence (DNA): TGTGCCAGCACCCAACAGGGCAGGTACGAGCAGTACTTC.

This clone was detected only a few times. At one of its ends the junction is not consistent with the germline gene, which may arise from a read error. The V call is TRBV5-1, the J call TRBJ2-6; a possible D gene is TRBD1 (5 bases). The germline V gene encodes CDR1 SGHRS and CDR2 YFSETQ. The CDR3 has 16 amino acids. The CDR3 sequence: CASSLVGSSGANGLTF. The CDR3 DNA is TGCGCCAGCAGCCTTGTAGGAAGCTCTGGGGCCAACGGCCTGACTTTC.

The chain uses TRBV5-3 and TRBJ2-7, with TRBD2 as a possible D gene (5 bases). TRBV5-3 is given ORF status, its function remaining uncertain. Trimming removed 6 bases at V and 4 bases at J, with 17 bases between. CDR3 length: 14 residues. CDR3 DNA: TGTGCCAGAACCAAGCCCCTCGGCGGGTACGAGCAGTACTTC. Its translation: CARTKPLGGYEQYF.

This chain joins TRBV4-2 and TRBJ1-5, with TRBD1 matching 9 bases. The CDR3 is 16 residues long. Germline V CDR1 and CDR2: LGHNA, YNFKEQ. Trimming cost V 3 bases and J 2 bases; bases outside gene matches: 5. The CDR3 DNA reads TGTGCCAGCAGCCAGCAGACAGGGGGTGGCAATCAGCCCCAGCATTTT. The encoded protein is CASSQQTGGGNQPQHF.

At least ten counts were recorded for this clone. The chain couples TRBV5-4 to TRBJ2-3; 8 nucleotides align to TRBD2. Per the germline V gene, CDR1 is SGHNT and CDR2 is YYREEE (reference sequence). The CDR3 has 13 residues. Unmatched junction bases numbered 8, after V lost 4 bases and J lost 10 bases. CDR3: CASSPFSGSAQYF. CDR3 in DNA: TGTGCCAGCAGCCCCTTCAGCGGGAGTGCGCAGTATTTT.

This clone is a singleton in its sample. The chain has TRBV28 and TRBJ2-7; TRBD2 might be the D (7 bases). The CDR3 spans 15 residues. Trimming stripped 1 base from V and 3 bases from J, with 13 bases between. In germline, CDR1 is MDHEN, CDR2 SYDVKM. Written as DNA, the CDR3 is TGTGCCAGCAGTTTATTTGGGGGGGCGCGCTACGAGCAGTACTTC. Encoded protein: CASSLFGGARYEQYF.

V gene TRBV18 combines with J gene TRBJ1-5; D uncertain. Per germline, CDR1 KGHSH and CDR2 LQKENI. Trimming cost V 4 bases and J 4 bases, with 14 bases left between them. The CDR3 has 15 amino acids. The CDR3 protein is CASSLIQAENQPQHF. The DNA of the CDR3 is TGTGCCAGCTCACTTATTCAGGCAGAGAATCAGCCCCAGCATTTT.

This clone turned up a few times. This chain connects TRBV6-5 to TRBJ1-2; the match to TRBD1 covers 8 bases. CDR1 and CDR2 (germline): MNHEY, SVGAGI. The CDR3 extends over 15 amino acids. V was pared by 6 bases and J by 1 base, with 7 bases of the junction left unmatched. Written as DNA, the CDR3 is TGTGCCAGCAGACCGACGACAGGGGTTAACTATGGCTACACCTTC. Amino acid sequence: CASRPTTGVNYGYTF.

This clone was seen once. This rearrangement joins TRBV6-5 to TRBJ1-1; the D gene is possibly TRBD1 (6 bases). The CDR3 is 13 residues long. V was trimmed by 8 bases and J by 4 bases, leaving 14 bases between them. Germline V gene sequence: CDR1 MNHEY, CDR2 SVGAGI. CDR3 nucleotide sequence: TGTGCCAGCCTCAGGGGACGGGGCACTGAAGCTTTCTTT. It is translated as CASLRGRGTEAFF.

The chain couples TRBV7-6 to TRBJ2-7; TRBD2 aligns across 7 bases. The germline V gene encodes CDR1 SGHVS and CDR2 FNYEAQ. V gave up 4 bases and J gave up 6 bases; unmatched junction bases: 12. The CDR3 is 15 amino acids. As DNA, the CDR3 is TGTGCCAGCAGCTGGCTTGGGAGGGCCTCACCCGAGCAGTACTTC. Encoded protein: CASSWLGRASPEQYF.

J is TRBJ2-3 and V is TRBV5-1; 10 positions match TRBD2. CDR1 and CDR2 from the germline V gene are SGHRS and YFSETQ. V was clipped by 0 bases and J by 5 bases; unmatched bases: 3. This CDR3 comprises 15 residues. CDR3 amino acids: CASSLVAGGGDTQYF. In DNA, the CDR3 is TGCGCCAGCAGCTTGGTAGCGGGGGGCGGAGATACGCAGTATTTT. Combining the CDR3 with reference TRBV5-1 and TRBJ2-3 gives the whole variable domain KAGVTQTPRYLIKTRGQQVTLSCSPISGHRSVSWYQQTPGQGLQFLFEYFSETQRNKGNFPGRFSGRQFSNSRSEMNVSTLELGDSALYLCASSLVAGGGDTQYFGPGTRLTVL.

This sequence joins TRBV7-2 and TRBJ2-2; D may be TRBD2 (5 bases). The CDR3 sequence is 13 residues long. Trimming cost V 4 bases and J 7 bases, with 10 bases left between them. The germline gives CDR1 SGHTA, CDR2 FQGNSA. The CDR3 protein is CASSSMEVGELFF. As DNA, the CDR3 is TGTGCCAGCAGCTCAATGGAGGTCGGGGAGCTGTTTTTT. Looking up the rest from reference TRBV7-2 and TRBJ2-2 gives the full variable domain: GAGVSQSPSNKVTEKGKDVELRCDPISGHTALYWYRQSLGQGLEFLIYFQGNSAPDKSGLPSDRFSAERTGGSVSTLTIQRTQQEDSAVYLCASSSMEVGELFFGEGSRLTVL.

This rearrangement joins TRBV7-9 to TRBJ2-7; D remains unclear. The CDR3 length is 12 residues. Germline loops: CDR1 SEHNR, CDR2 FQNEAQ (reference sequence). V lost 1 base, J lost 3 bases, and 4 bases lay in between. The CDR3 nucleotides read TGTGCCAGCAGCTTAGTCGGCTACGAGCAGTACTTC. Its protein product is CASSLVGYEQYF.

This clone was observed a single time. The rearrangement links TRBV7-6 to TRBJ2-1, with 12 bases identical to TRBD2. After removal of 1 base from V and 5 bases from J, the junction contained 6 bases not matched to a gene. This CDR3 is built from 17 residues. Germline V gene lookup returns CDR1 SGHVS and CDR2 FNYEAQ. The CDR3 sequence is CASSLGLAGVTHNEQFF. The CDR3 DNA sequence: TGTGCCAGCAGCTTAGGACTAGCGGGAGTCACCCACAATGAGCAGTTCTTC. The full variable domain, rest sourced from reference TRBV7-6 and TRBJ2-1, is GAGVSQSPRYKVTKRGQDVALRCDPISGHVSLYWYRQALGQGPEFLTYFNYEAQQDKSGLPNDRFSAERPEGSISTLTIQRTEQRDSAMYRCASSLGLAGVTHNEQFFGPGTRLTVL.

The chain employs TRBV2 and TRBJ1-4; D remains unclear. In germline, CDR1 is SNHLY, CDR2 FYNNEI. The CDR3 covers 13 residues. The V gene lost 3 bases and the J gene lost 5 bases, with 7 bases spanning the gap. The CDR3 is CASSDTENEKLFF. The CDR3 DNA sequence: TGTGCCAGCAGTGATACGGAGAATGAAAAACTGTTTTTT.

The CDR3 is CASGDRLMNTEAFF. In DNA, the CDR3 is TGTGCCAGCGGGGACAGACTTATGAACACTGAAGCTTTCTTT. J is TRBJ1-1 and V is TRBV6-5, with 7 bases identical to TRBD1. The CDR3 is 14 amino acids. Unmatched junction bases numbered 6, after V lost 8 bases and J lost 0 bases. The V gene's germline CDR1 is MNHEY and CDR2 SVGAGI.